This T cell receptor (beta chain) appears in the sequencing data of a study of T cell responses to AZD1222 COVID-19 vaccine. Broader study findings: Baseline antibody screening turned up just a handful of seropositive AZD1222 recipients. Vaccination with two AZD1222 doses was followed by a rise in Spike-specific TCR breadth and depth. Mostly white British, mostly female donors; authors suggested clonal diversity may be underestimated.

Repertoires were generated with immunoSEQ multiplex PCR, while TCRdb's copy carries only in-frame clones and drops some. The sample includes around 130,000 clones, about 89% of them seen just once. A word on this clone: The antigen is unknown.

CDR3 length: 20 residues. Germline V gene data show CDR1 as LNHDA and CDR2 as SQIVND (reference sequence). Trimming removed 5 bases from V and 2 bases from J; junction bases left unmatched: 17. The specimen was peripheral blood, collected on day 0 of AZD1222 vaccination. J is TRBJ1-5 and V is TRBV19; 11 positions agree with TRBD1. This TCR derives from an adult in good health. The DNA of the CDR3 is TGTGCCAGTAGTCCAGGACAGGGGGCGTTCGACCCCTTGGGCAATCAGCCCCAGCATTTT. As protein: CASSPGQGAFDPLGNQPQHF. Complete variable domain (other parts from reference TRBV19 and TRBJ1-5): DGGITQSPKYLFRKEGQNVTLSCEQNLNHDAMYWYRQDPGQGLRLIYYSQIVNDFQKGDIAEGYSVSREKKESFPLTVTSAQKNPTAFYLCASSPGQGAFDPLGNQPQHFGDGTRLSIL.